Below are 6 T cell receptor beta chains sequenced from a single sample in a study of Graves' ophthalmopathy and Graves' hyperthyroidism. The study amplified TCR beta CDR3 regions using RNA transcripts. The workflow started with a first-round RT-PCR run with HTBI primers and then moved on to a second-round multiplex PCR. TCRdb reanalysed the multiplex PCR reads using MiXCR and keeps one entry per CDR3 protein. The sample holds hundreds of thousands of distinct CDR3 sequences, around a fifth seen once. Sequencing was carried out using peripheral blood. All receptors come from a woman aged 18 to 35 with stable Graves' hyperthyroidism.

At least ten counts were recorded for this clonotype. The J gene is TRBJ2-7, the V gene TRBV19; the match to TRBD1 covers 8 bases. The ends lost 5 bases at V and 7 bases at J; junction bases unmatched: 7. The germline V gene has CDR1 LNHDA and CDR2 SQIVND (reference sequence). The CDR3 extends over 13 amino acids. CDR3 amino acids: CASSQMTGAEQYF. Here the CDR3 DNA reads TGTGCCAGTAGTCAAATGACAGGGGCAGAGCAGTACTTC.

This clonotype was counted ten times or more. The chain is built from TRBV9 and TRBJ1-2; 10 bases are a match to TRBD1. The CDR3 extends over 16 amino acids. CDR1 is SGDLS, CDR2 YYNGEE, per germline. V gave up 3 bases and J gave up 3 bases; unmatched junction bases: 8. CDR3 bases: TGTGCCAGCAGCGCCGACAAGGACAGGGGGTACTATGGCTACACCTTC. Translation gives CASSADKDRGYYGYTF.

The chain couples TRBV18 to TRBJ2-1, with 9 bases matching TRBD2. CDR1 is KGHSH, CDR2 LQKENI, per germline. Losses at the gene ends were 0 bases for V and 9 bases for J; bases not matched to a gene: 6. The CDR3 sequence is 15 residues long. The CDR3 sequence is CASSPPASGIGEQFF. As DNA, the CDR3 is TGTGCCAGCTCACCACCGGCTAGCGGGATAGGTGAGCAGTTCTTC.

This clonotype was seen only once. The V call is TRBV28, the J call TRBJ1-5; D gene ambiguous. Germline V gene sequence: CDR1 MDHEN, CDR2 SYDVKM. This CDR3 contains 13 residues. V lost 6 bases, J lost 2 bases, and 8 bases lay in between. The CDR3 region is CASRMDRNQPQHF. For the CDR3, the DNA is TGTGCCAGCAGAATGGACCGCAATCAGCCCCAGCATTTT.

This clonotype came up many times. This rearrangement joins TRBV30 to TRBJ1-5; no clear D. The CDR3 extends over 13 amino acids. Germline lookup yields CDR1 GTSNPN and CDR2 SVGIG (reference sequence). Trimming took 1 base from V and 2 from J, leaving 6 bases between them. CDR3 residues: CAWSGQGNQPQHF. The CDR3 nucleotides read TGTGCCTGGAGTGGACAAGGCAATCAGCCCCAGCATTTT.

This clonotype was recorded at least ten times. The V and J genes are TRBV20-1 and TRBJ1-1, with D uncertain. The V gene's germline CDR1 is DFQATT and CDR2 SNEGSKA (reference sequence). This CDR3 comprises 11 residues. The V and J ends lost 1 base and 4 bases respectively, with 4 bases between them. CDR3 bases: TGCAGTGCTAGAGGTTTCACTGAAGCTTTCTTT. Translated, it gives CSARGFTEAFF.